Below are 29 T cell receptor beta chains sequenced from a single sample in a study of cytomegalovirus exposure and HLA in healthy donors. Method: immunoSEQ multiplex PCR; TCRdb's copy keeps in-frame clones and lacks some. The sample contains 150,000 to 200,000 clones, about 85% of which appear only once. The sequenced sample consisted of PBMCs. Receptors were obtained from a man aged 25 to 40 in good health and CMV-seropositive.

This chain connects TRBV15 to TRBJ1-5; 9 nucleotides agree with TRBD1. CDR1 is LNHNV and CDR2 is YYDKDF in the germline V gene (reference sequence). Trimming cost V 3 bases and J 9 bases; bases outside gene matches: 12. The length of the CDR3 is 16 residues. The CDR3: CATSREGQGGIWPQHF. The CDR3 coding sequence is TGTGCCACCAGCAGGGAGGGACAGGGTGGGATTTGGCCCCAGCATTTT.

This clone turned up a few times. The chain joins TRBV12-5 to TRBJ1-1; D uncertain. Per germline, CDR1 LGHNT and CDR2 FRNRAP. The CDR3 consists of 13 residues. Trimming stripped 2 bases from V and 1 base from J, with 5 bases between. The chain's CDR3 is CASGLRRNTEAFF. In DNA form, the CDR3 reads TGTGCTAGTGGTTTGAGGAGGAACACTGAAGCTTTCTTT.

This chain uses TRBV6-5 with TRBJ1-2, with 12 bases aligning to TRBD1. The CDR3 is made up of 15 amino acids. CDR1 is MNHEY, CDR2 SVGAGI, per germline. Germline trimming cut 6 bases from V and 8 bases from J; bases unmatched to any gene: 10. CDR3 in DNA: TGTGCCAGCAGAGATGCCGGGACAGGGGGCCGGGGCTACACCTTC. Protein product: CASRDAGTGGRGYTF.

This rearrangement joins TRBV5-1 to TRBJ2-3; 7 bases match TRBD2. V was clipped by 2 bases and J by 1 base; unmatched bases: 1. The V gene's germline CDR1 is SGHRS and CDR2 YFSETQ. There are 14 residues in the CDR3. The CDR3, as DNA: TGCGCCAGCAGCTTAAGCGGGGGCACAGATACGCAGTATTTT. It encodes CASSLSGGTDTQYF.

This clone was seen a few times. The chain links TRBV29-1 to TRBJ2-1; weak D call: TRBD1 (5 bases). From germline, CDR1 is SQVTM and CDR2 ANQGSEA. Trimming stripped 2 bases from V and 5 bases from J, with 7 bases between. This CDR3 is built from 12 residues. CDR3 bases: TGCAGCGTTGAAATGACAGACAATGAGCAGTTCTTC. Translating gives CSVEMTDNEQFF.

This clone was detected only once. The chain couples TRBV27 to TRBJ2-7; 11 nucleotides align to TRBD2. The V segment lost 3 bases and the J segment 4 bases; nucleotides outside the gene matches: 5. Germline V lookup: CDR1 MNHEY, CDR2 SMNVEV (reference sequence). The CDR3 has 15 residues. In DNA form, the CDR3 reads TGTGCCAGCAGTTTGTCTAGCGGGGGGTCTTACGAGCAGTACTTC. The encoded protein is CASSLSSGGSYEQYF.

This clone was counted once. The CDR3 loop is CASSPRTKETQYF. In DNA, the CDR3 is TGTGCCAGCAGCCCCCGGACTAAAGAGACCCAGTACTTC. The rearrangement links TRBV7-8 to TRBJ2-5; tentative D call: TRBD2 (6 bases). The length of the CDR3 is 13 residues. The V gene's germline CDR1 is SGHVS and CDR2 FQNEAQ. Trimming took 5 bases from V and 3 from J, leaving 10 bases between them.

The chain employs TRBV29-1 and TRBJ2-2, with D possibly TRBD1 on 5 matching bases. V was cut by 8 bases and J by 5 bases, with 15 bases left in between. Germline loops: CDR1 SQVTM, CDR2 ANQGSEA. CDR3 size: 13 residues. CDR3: CSHEDSETGELFF. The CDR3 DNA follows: TGCAGCCACGAAGACAGCGAAACCGGGGAGCTGTTTTTT.

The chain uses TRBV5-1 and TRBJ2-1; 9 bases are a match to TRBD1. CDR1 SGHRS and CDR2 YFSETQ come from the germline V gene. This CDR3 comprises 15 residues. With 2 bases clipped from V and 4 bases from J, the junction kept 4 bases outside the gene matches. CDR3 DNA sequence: TGCGCCAGCAGCTTTACGGGACAGGGTTACAATGAGCAGTTCTTC. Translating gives CASSFTGQGYNEQFF.

The CDR3 DNA is TGTGCCAGCAGTTTCGACAGGGAGGAAACTGAAGCTTTCTTT. Translating it yields CASSFDREETEAFF. The V call is TRBV6-5, the J call TRBJ1-1, with TRBD1 identical over 7 bases. This CDR3 contains 14 residues. Germline V gene sequence: CDR1 MNHEY, CDR2 SVGAGI. With V trimmed by 4 bases and J by 5 bases, 7 bases remained unmatched.

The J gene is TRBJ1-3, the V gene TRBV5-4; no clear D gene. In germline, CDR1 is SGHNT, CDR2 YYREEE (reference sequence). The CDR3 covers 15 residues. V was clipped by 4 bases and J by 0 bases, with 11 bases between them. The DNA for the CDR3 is TGTGCCAGCAGCCCGGCAGGATCCTCTGGAAACACCATATATTTT. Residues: CASSPAGSSGNTIYF.

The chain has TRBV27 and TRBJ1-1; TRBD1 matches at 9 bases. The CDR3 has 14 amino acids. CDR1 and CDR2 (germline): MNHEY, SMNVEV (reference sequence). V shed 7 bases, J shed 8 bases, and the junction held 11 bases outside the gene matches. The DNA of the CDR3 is TGTGCCAGCACCCCGACAGGGGGTTTAAGGGAAGCTTTCTTT. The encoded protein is CASTPTGGLREAFF.

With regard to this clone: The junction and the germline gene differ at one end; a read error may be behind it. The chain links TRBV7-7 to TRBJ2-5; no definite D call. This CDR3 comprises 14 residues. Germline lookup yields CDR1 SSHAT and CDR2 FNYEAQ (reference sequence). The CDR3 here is CASSLARNQETQYF. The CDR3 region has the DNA TGTGCTAGCAGCTTAGCCAGAAACCAAGAGACCCAGTACTTC.

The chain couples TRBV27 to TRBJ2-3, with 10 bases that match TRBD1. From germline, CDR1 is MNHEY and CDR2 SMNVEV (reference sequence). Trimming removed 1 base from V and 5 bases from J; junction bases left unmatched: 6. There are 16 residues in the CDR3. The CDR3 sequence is CASSLWTGGRIDTQYF. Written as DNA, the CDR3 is TGTGCCAGCAGTTTATGGACAGGGGGGAGGATAGATACGCAGTATTTT.

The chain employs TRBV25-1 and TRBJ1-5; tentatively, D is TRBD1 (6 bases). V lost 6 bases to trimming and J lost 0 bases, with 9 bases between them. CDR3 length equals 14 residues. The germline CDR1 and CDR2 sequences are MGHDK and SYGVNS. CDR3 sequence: CASSEGVSNQPQHF. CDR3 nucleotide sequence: TGTGCCAGCAGCGAGGGGGTTAGCAATCAGCCCCAGCATTTT.

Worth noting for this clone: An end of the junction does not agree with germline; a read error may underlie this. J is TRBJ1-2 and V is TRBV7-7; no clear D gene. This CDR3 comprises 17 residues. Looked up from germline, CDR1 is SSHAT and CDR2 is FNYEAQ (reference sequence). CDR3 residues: CASSLGSSRGSNYGYTF. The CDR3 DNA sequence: TGTGCTAGCAGCTTAGGCTCCAGTAGAGGAAGCAACTATGGCTACACCTTC.

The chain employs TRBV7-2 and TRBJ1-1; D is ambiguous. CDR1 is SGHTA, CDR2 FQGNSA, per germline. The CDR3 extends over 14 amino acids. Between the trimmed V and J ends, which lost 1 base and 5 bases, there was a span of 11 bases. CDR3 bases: TGTGCCAGCAGCTTAGGCGGGCCGTGGACTGAAGCTTTCTTT. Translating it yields CASSLGGPWTEAFF.

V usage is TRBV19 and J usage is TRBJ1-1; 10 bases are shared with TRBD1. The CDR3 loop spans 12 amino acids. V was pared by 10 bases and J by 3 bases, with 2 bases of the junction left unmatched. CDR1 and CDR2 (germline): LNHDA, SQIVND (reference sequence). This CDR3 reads CATGQGDTEAFF. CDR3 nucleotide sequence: TGTGCCACCGGACAGGGGGACACTGAAGCTTTCTTT.

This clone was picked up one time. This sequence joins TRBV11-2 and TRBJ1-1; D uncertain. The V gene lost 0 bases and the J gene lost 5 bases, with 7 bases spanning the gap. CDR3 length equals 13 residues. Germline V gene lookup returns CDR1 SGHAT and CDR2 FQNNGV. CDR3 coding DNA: TGTGCCAGCAGCTTAGATCCCCGGACTGAAGCTTTCTTT. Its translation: CASSLDPRTEAFF. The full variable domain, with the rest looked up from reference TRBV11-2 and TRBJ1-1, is EAGVAQSPRYKIIEKRQSVAFWCNPISGHATLYWYQQILGQGPKLLIQFQNNGVVDDSQLPKDRFSAERLKGVDSTLKIQPAKLEDSAVYLCASSLDPRTEAFFGQGTRLTVV.

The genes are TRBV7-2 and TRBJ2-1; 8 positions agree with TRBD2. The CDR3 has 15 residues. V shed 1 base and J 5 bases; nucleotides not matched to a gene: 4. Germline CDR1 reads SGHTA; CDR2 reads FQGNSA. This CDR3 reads CASSLDGGAHNEQFF. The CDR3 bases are TGTGCCAGCAGCTTAGACGGGGGGGCCCACAATGAGCAGTTCTTC. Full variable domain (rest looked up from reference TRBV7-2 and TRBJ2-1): GAGVSQSPSNKVTEKGKDVELRCDPISGHTALYWYRQSLGQGLEFLIYFQGNSAPDKSGLPSDRFSAERTGGSVSTLTIQRTQQEDSAVYLCASSLDGGAHNEQFFGPGTRLTVL.

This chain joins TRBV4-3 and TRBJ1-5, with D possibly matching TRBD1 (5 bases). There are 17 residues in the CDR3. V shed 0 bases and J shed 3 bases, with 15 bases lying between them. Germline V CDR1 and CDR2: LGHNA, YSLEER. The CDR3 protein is CASSQDRVPRVNQPQHF. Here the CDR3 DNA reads TGCGCCAGCAGCCAAGATAGAGTGCCCAGGGTCAATCAGCCCCAGCATTTT.

CDR3 DNA: TGTGCCTGGAGTCCATTGGGACAGGGGAATCAGCCCCAGCATTTT. The encoded protein is CAWSPLGQGNQPQHF. V gene TRBV30 combines with J gene TRBJ1-5; 10 bases agree with TRBD1. The CDR3 has 15 residues. Germline V CDR1 and CDR2: GTSNPN, SVGIG (reference sequence). The junction had 5 bases not matched to a gene; V was cut back by 2 bases and J by 4 bases. The full variable domain, its missing parts supplied by reference TRBV30 and TRBJ1-5, is SQTIHQWPATLVQPVGSPLSLECTVEGTSNPNLYWYRQAAGRGLQLLFYSVGIGQISSEVPQNLSASRPQDRQFILSSKKLLLSDSGFYLCAWSPLGQGNQPQHFGDGTRLSIL.

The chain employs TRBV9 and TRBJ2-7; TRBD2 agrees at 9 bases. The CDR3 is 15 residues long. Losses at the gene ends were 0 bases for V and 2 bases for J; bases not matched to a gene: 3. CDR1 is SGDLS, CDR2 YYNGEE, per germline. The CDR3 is CASSVDASGAYEQYF. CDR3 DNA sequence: TGTGCCAGCAGCGTAGACGCTAGCGGGGCCTACGAGCAGTACTTC.

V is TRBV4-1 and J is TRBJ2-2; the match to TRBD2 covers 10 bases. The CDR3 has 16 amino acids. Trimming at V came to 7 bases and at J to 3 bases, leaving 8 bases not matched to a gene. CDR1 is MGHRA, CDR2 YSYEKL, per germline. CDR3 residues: CASTDRGLADTGELFF. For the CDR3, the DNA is TGCGCCAGCACAGACCGTGGACTAGCGGACACCGGGGAGCTGTTTTTT.

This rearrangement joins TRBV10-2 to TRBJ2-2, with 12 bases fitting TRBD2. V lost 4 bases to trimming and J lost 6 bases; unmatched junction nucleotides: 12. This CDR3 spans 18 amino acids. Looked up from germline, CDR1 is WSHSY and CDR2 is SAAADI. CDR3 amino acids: CASSGILAGGHPAGELFF. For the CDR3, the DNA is TGCGCCAGCAGTGGTATACTAGCGGGGGGACACCCCGCCGGGGAGCTGTTTTTT.

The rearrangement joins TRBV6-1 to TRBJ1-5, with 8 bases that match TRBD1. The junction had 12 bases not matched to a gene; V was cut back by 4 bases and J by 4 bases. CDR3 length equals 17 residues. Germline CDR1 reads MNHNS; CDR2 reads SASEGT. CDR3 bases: TGTGCCAGCAGTGCTCCGTTTGGGACAGGAGGTAATCAGCCCCAGCATTTT. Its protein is CASSAPFGTGGNQPQHF.

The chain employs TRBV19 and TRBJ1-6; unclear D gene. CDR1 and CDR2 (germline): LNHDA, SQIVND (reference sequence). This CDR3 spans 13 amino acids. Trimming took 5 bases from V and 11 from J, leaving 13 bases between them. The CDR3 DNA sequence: TGTGCCAGTAGTCCCCACGGGTCTGCACCCCTCCACTTT. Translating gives CASSPHGSAPLHF.

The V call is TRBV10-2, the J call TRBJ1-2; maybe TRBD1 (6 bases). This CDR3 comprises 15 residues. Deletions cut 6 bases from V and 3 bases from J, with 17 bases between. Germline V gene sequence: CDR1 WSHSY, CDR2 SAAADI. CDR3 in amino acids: CASSPRQASDYGYTF. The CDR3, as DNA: TGCGCCAGCAGCCCAAGACAGGCATCAGACTATGGCTACACCTTC.

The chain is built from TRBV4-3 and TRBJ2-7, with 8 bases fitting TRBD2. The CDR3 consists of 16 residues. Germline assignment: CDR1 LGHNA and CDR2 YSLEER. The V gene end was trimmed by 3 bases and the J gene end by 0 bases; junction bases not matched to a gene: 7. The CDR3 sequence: CASSHLSGERSYEQYF. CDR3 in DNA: TGCGCCAGCAGCCACCTTAGCGGGGAACGCTCCTACGAGCAGTACTTC.